This T cell receptor (beta chain) was sequenced in a study of shared clonotypes between healthy human individuals. Study context: The donors, a couple of women and a few men, were aged 18 to 49. Study conclusions and caveats: Apart from blood, nothing was sampled; tissue repertoires likely differ. A small donor pool kept down the genetic and exposure-history diversity that was represented.

Authors' analysis steps: Junction-only immunoSEQ data arrived without quality scores, meaning filtering differed. The protocol was immunoSEQ multiplex PCR, while the TCRdb copy is restricted to in-frame clones and leaves out a portion. V and J calls and clone size are given by that table; D and trimming were obtained from the DNA. Of nearly 2 million clones detected, roughly 95% appear once; the ten largest clones hold around 1%. The V gene's germline CDR1 is LNHDA and CDR2 SQIVND (reference sequence). This CDR3 is built from 14 residues. V was cut by 5 bases and J by 0 bases, with 8 bases left in between. CD45RO negativity and positive selection for CCR7 defined naive CD8 cells, a population that excluded terminally differentiated effector memory CD45RA+ cells. This clone has just a few counts. Its antigen remains unidentified. Additional DNA sequences in this sample encode the identical CDR3.

Input material: naive CD8+ T cells sorted from blood. This receptor was obtained from a young man in good health. J is TRBJ2-1 and V is TRBV19; D is perhaps TRBD1 or TRBD2 (5 bases each). CDR3 region: CASSPGTSYNEQFF. The CDR3 bases are TGTGCCAGTAGTCCGGGGACCTCCTACAATGAGCAGTTCTTC.